Following are 14 T cell receptor beta chains from one sample sequenced in a study of monozygotic twins with cystic fibrosis. TCRdb's table, derived via immunoSEQ multiplex PCR, lists solely in-frame clones and lacks some. The data show 25,000 to 30,000 clones, around 96% seen once. The material sequenced was blood. All receptors come from a girl aged 2-10 years with cystic fibrosis.

The chain recombines TRBV19 with TRBJ1-2; tentatively, D is TRBD1 (5 bases). CDR1 LNHDA and CDR2 SQIVND come from the germline V gene (reference sequence). The CDR3 has 18 residues. V gave up 1 base and J gave up 4 bases, with 22 bases separating them. This CDR3 reads CASSIASSDTRYPYGYTF. CDR3 nucleotide sequence: TGTGCCAGTAGTATAGCCTCTTCGGACACCCGCTACCCCTATGGCTACACCTTC.

This chain connects TRBV5-6 to TRBJ2-1; tentatively, D is TRBD2 (5 bases). The germline V gene has CDR1 SGHDT and CDR2 YYEEEE. V gave up 1 base and J gave up 2 bases, with 10 bases separating them. The CDR3 totals 15 residues. In DNA form, the CDR3 reads TGTGCCAGCAGCTTGAGAACAGCGGCCTACAATGAGCAGTTCTTC. Protein: CASSLRTAAYNEQFF.

This chain connects TRBV11-3 to TRBJ2-5; possible D gene TRBD2, 5 bases. The V and J ends lost 1 base and 9 bases respectively, with 12 bases between them. Looked up from germline, CDR1 is SGHNT and CDR2 is YENEEA. The CDR3 is 13 amino acids. Here the CDR3 DNA reads TGTGCCAGCAGCTTAGTCAAAGGGAGCGCCCAGTACTTC. Translation gives CASSLVKGSAQYF.

This chain uses TRBV30 with TRBJ1-2; TRBD1 matches 9 bases. Germline CDR1 GTSNPN, CDR2 SVGIG (reference sequence). V shed 3 bases, J shed 8 bases, and the junction held 10 bases outside the gene matches. The CDR3 consists of 14 residues. CDR3 bases: TGTGCCTGGAGGAAACCCGGGACAGGGTACGGCTACACCTTC. It yields the protein CAWRKPGTGYGYTF.

The chain joins TRBV6-5 to TRBJ2-2, with 10 positions matching TRBD2. The CDR3 extends over 16 amino acids. J gave up 3 bases and V 2 bases, and 3 bases lay outside the gene matches. The V gene's germline CDR1 is MNHEY and CDR2 SVGAGI. In nucleotides, the CDR3 is TGTGCCAGCAGTTACCTGACTAGCGGGCACACCGGGGAGCTGTTTTTT. Protein product: CASSYLTSGHTGELFF.

The genes are TRBV7-2 and TRBJ1-3, with no clear D. The V end was cut by 5 bases, the J end by 6 bases, with 23 bases between. CDR3 length: 17 residues. CDR1 and CDR2 from the germline V gene are SGHTA and FQGNSA. The CDR3 region is CASSPLGWQTRQNTIYF. Written as DNA, the CDR3 is TGTGCCAGCAGCCCTTTGGGGTGGCAGACCCGACAAAACACCATATATTTT.

The rearrangement joins TRBV29-1 to TRBJ2-2; 8 bases are shared with TRBD2. V was pared by 3 bases and J by 4 bases, with 7 bases of the junction left unmatched. CDR3 length: 15 amino acids. Per germline, CDR1 SQVTM and CDR2 ANQGSEA. This chain's CDR3 is CSVDAGLGRTGELFF. CDR3 DNA: TGCAGCGTTGACGCGGGACTAGGCCGCACCGGGGAGCTGTTTTTT.

This clone is a singleton in its sample. This chain connects TRBV2 to TRBJ1-2, with D hard to call. Germline CDR1 SNHLY, CDR2 FYNNEI. CDR3 length: 13 amino acids. V was trimmed by 3 bases and J by 2 bases, leaving 7 bases between them. The CDR3 sequence is CASSDRSNYGYTF. The CDR3 DNA is TGTGCCAGCAGTGACAGGTCGAACTATGGCTACACCTTC.

V is TRBV5-1 and J is TRBJ2-2; no clear D. The ends were cut back, 1 base at V and 1 base at J, with 8 bases in the middle. Germline values: CDR1 SGHRS, CDR2 YFSETQ. The CDR3 contains 15 residues. CDR3 sequence reads: CASSLRLGNTGELFF. The CDR3 nucleotides read TGCGCCAGCAGCTTGAGACTCGGGAACACCGGGGAGCTGTTTTTT.

The chain uses TRBV4-2 and TRBJ1-1; D is ambiguous. The CDR3 is made up of 15 amino acids. Germline lookup yields CDR1 LGHNA and CDR2 YNFKEQ. The V and J ends lost 0 bases and 3 bases respectively, with 11 bases between them. CDR3 sequence reads: CASSQEWQQDTEAFF. CDR3 bases: TGTGCCAGCAGCCAAGAGTGGCAGCAAGACACTGAAGCTTTCTTT.

The chain uses TRBV19 and TRBJ2-7; no firm D call. Germline-derived CDR1 and CDR2 are LNHDA and SQIVND (reference sequence). Trimming left V 1 base short and J 3 bases short, with 7 bases between. This CDR3 comprises 13 residues. CDR3 loop: CASSIADHYEQYF. The CDR3 nucleotides are TGTGCCAGTAGTATAGCAGATCACTACGAGCAGTACTTC. Variable domain in full (rest from reference TRBV19 and TRBJ2-7): DGGITQSPKYLFRKEGQNVTLSCEQNLNHDAMYWYRQDPGQGLRLIYYSQIVNDFQKGDIAEGYSVSREKKESFPLTVTSAQKNPTAFYLCASSIADHYEQYFGPGTRLTVT.

This rearrangement joins TRBV19 to TRBJ2-7, with 8 bases aligning to TRBD2. Germline V gives CDR1 LNHDA, CDR2 SQIVND (reference sequence). CDR3 length: 16 residues. With V trimmed by 5 bases and J by 5 bases, 14 bases remained unmatched. In DNA, the CDR3 is TGTGCCAGTAGTGTCCCCCGGGGGGGGAGATCCGACGAGCAGTACTTC. As protein: CASSVPRGGRSDEQYF.

V gene TRBV5-4 combines with J gene TRBJ2-1; possibly TRBD1 or TRBD2 for D (6 bases each). V lost 0 bases and J 11 bases, leaving 21 bases between the germline ends. The CDR3 runs to 16 residues. CDR1 is SGHNT and CDR2 is YYREEE in the germline V gene (reference sequence). The CDR3 bases are TGTGCCAGCAGCTTGGCCGGGGGCATTAGATCAATGCAGCAGTTCTTC. This sequence encodes CASSLAGGIRSMQQFF.

The V and J genes are TRBV18 and TRBJ1-4; a weak D match, TRBD1 (5 bases). Germline V CDR1 and CDR2: KGHSH, LQKENI. V lost 2 bases to trimming and J lost 0 bases, with 10 bases between them. The CDR3 is 16 residues long. The CDR3 sequence is CASSPNGGATNEKLFF. In DNA form, the CDR3 reads TGTGCCAGCTCACCAAATGGGGGGGCAACTAATGAAAAACTGTTTTTT.